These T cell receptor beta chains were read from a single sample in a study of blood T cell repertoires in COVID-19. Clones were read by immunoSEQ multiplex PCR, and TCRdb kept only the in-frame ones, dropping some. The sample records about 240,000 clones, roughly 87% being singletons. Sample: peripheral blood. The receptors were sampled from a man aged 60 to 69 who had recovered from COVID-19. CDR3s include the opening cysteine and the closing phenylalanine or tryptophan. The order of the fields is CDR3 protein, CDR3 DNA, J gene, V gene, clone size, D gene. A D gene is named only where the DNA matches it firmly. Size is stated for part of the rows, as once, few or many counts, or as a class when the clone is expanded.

CASSPRDRGDNEQFF | TGTGCCAGCTCACCAAGGGACAGGGGAGACAATGAGCAGTTCTTC | TRBJ2-1 | TRBV18 | NA | TRBD1
CASSLPGQGTADTQYF | TGTGCCAGTAGCCTACCGGGACAGGGTACGGCAGATACGCAGTATTTT | TRBJ2-3 | TRBV19 | NA | TRBD1
CASSQGGTTHTDTQYF | TGTGCCAGCAGCCAAGGGGGGACTACCCACACAGATACGCAGTATTTT | TRBJ2-3 | TRBV4-2 | NA | TRBD2
CASSGDRGRDSPLHF | TGTGCCAGCAGTGGGGACAGGGGGCGGGATTCACCCCTCCACTTT | TRBJ1-6 | TRBV2 | NA | TRBD1
CASRGRSGAYNEQFF | TGTGCCAGCCGGGGACGGAGCGGGGCCTACAATGAGCAGTTCTTC | TRBJ2-1 | TRBV2 | NA | TRBD2
CASSIKDRMGYF | TGTGCCAGCAGCATAAAGGACAGGATGGGGTACTTC | TRBJ1-2 | TRBV28 | NA | TRBD1
CASSQERTLTDTQYF | TGTGCCAGCAGCCAAGAAAGGACTCTTACAGATACGCAGTATTTT | TRBJ2-3 | TRBV3-1/TRBV3-2 | NA | NA
CASSQGGERGYGYTF | TGCGCCAGCAGCCAAGGGGGGGAAAGAGGCTATGGCTACACCTTC | TRBJ1-2 | TRBV4-1 | few | NA
CASRATGVGELFF | TGTGCCAGCAGAGCCACAGGGGTCGGGGAGCTGTTTTTT | TRBJ2-2 | TRBV12-3/TRBV12-4 | NA | TRBD1
CASSLVGARYNEQFF | TGTGCCAGCAGCTTGGTGGGGGCTAGATACAATGAGCAGTTCTTC | TRBJ2-1 | TRBV5-8 | NA | NA
CASSVGTGSYGYTF | TGTGCCAGCAGCGTAGGGACAGGGAGCTATGGCTACACCTTC | TRBJ1-2 | TRBV9 | NA | TRBD1
CASSKERTTNTEAFF | TGTGCCAGCAGCAAAGAGAGGACAACAAACACTGAAGCTTTCTTT | TRBJ1-1 | TRBV21-1 | once | NA
CASSLPRRPLTF | TGTGCCAGCAGCTTACCTAGACGACCCCTCACCTTC | TRBJ1-2 | TRBV7-2 | NA | NA
CASSERVWGYTF | TGTGCCAGCAGTGAACGGGTATGGGGCTACACCTTC | TRBJ1-2 | TRBV2 | once | NA
CASSLSPGHLQETQYF | TGTGCCAGCAGCCTGTCTCCGGGACACTTACAAGAGACCCAGTACTTC | TRBJ2-5 | TRBV5-5 | once | NA
CASSRQGMGGEKLFF | TGTGCCAGCTCGCGCCAAGGGATGGGAGGTGAAAAACTGTTTTTT | TRBJ1-4 | TRBV18 | NA | NA
CASGTGLAKTQYF | TGCGCCAGCGGCACAGGGCTAGCCAAGACCCAGTACTTC | TRBJ2-5 | TRBV5-1 | NA | NA
CASSQDFVGTENTGELFF | TGTGCCAGCAGCCAAGATTTCGTCGGGACAGAGAACACCGGGGAGCTGTTTTTT | TRBJ2-2 | TRBV3-1/TRBV3-2 | NA | TRBD1
CASSYSRQGTEAFF | TGTGCCAGCAGTTACTCTAGGCAGGGCACTGAAGCTTTCTTT | TRBJ1-1 | TRBV6-5 | NA | NA
CASSPILGRGGNGYTF | TGTGCCAGCTCACCTATTCTTGGGAGAGGGGGTAATGGCTACACCTTC | TRBJ1-2 | TRBV18 | NA | NA
CASSVTGNSPLHF | TGCGCCAGCAGTGTGACGGGGAATTCACCCCTCCACTTT | TRBJ1-6 | TRBV10-1 | NA | NA
CASSQQGQGYGYTF | TGTGCCAGCAGCCAGCAAGGACAGGGCTATGGCTACACCTTC | TRBJ1-2 | TRBV6-5 | NA | TRBD1
CATSDLDRETDTQYF | TGTGCCACCAGTGATTTGGACAGGGAAACAGATACGCAGTATTTT | TRBJ2-3 | TRBV24-1 | once | TRBD1
CASSSSPGGWHMNTEAFF | TGCGCCAGCAGCTCATCTCCAGGGGGTTGGCACATGAACACTGAAGCTTTCTTT | TRBJ1-1 | TRBV5-1 | NA | TRBD1
CAWTFRGNGNTIYF | TGTGCCTGGACCTTCCGGGGGAATGGAAACACCATATATTTT | TRBJ1-3 | TRBV30 | NA | NA
CASSYGTRNTEAFF | TGTGCCAGCAGCTACGGGACTAGGAACACTGAAGCTTTCTTT | TRBJ1-1 | TRBV6-5 | NA | NA
CASSPCPGCGYTF | TGCGCCAGCAGTCCATGTCCAGGGTGCGGCTACACCTTC | TRBJ1-2 | TRBV5-1 | NA | NA
CATSDQEGAVYGYTF | TGTGCCACCAGTGATCAGGAAGGGGCCGTCTATGGCTACACCTTC | TRBJ1-2 | TRBV24-1 | NA | NA
CASSLETGPTSGNTIYF | TGTGCCAGCAGCTTGGAAACAGGGCCCACATCTGGAAACACCATATATTTT | TRBJ1-3 | TRBV5-6 | NA | NA
CASSQSSWRAQGNQPQHF | TGCGCCAGCAGCCAAAGTTCCTGGAGGGCCCAAGGCAATCAGCCCCAGCATTTT | TRBJ1-5 | TRBV4-1 | few | NA
CASSPRDTQYF | TGTGCCAGCAGTCCCCGAGATACGCAGTATTTT | TRBJ2-3 | TRBV12-3/TRBV12-4 | NA | NA
CASQGVSGTEAFF | TGTGCCAGCCAAGGGGTAAGTGGCACTGAAGCTTTCTTT | TRBJ1-1 | TRBV6-5 | NA | NA
CASSLVGSSYEQYF | TGTGCCAGCAGTCTTGTCGGTAGTTCCTACGAGCAGTACTTC | TRBJ2-7 | TRBV27 | NA | NA
CASSLGDRRETQYF | TGTGCCAGCAGTTTGGGGGACAGACGGGAGACCCAGTACTTC | TRBJ2-5 | TRBV28 | NA | TRBD1
CASSTLQGPETQYF | TGTGCCAGCAGTACCCTTCAGGGTCCAGAGACCCAGTACTTC | TRBJ2-5 | TRBV6-5 | NA | NA